These 14 T cell receptor beta chains were sequenced from one sample in a study of blood T cell repertoires in COVID-19. Measured with immunoSEQ multiplex PCR; TCRdb has only the in-frame clones, and not every one. The table lists about 15,000 clones, approximately 85% of them singletons. Specimen: peripheral blood. Receptors originate from a man older than 75 with active or convalescent COVID-19.

The chain joins TRBV7-3 to TRBJ2-3, with unresolved D. Per the germline V gene, CDR1 is SGHTA and CDR2 is FQGTGA. This CDR3 spans 13 amino acids. V was shortened by 0 bases and J by 4 bases, with 5 bases between the two germline ends. The CDR3 nucleotides read TGTGCCAGCAGCTTAACCCCCTCAGATACGCAGTATTTT. It yields the protein CASSLTPSDTQYF.

This clone showed up just once. The gene calls are TRBV5-5 and TRBJ1-4, with 7 positions matching TRBD1. Germline V lookup: CDR1 SGHKS, CDR2 YYEKEE (reference sequence). V lost 5 bases, J lost 1 base, and 8 bases stayed unmatched. CDR3 length equals 16 residues. The CDR3 coding sequence is TGTGCCAGCAGTTCGGGACAGCCACAAACTAATGAAAAACTGTTTTTT. The encoded protein is CASSSGQPQTNEKLFF.

V usage is TRBV7-9 and J usage is TRBJ1-2, with 7 nucleotides matching TRBD1. The germline CDR1 and CDR2 sequences are SEHNR and FQNEAQ (reference sequence). V lost 5 bases and J lost 3; bases outside the gene matches: 6. This CDR3 has 14 amino acids. The CDR3 coding sequence is TGTGCCAGCAGCCCGAGGGGGCTGGACTATGGCTACACCTTC. Residues: CASSPRGLDYGYTF.

This chain joins TRBV28 and TRBJ1-2, with 7 bases lining up with TRBD1. The V gene's germline CDR1 is MDHEN and CDR2 SYDVKM. The V and J ends lost 2 bases and 4 bases, in that order; junction bases with no gene match: 13. The CDR3 has 17 amino acids. The CDR3: CASSLDVSGGSLYGYTF. CDR3 nucleotides: TGTGCCAGCAGTTTAGATGTGTCAGGGGGGTCCCTCTATGGCTACACCTTC.

This clone appeared once. This sequence joins TRBV7-2 and TRBJ2-5, with TRBD1 matching 9 bases. The germline V gene encodes CDR1 SGHTA and CDR2 FQGNSA. Trimming removed 6 bases from V and 7 bases from J; junction bases left unmatched: 3. This CDR3 spans 12 amino acids. The chain's CDR3 is CASRRTGATQYF. The CDR3 coding sequence is TGTGCCAGCAGGAGGACAGGGGCGACCCAGTACTTC. Full variable domain (missing parts from reference TRBV7-2 and TRBJ2-5): GAGVSQSPSNKVTEKGKDVELRCDPISGHTALYWYRQSLGQGLEFLIYFQGNSAPDKSGLPSDRFSAERTGGSVSTLTIQRTQQEDSAVYLCASRRTGATQYFGPGTRLLVL.

This clone came up a few times. V usage is TRBV4-1 and J usage is TRBJ1-4; 7 bases match TRBD1. The ends lost 3 bases at V and 5 bases at J; junction bases unmatched: 3. CDR1 and CDR2 (germline): MGHRA, YSYEKL. The CDR3 contains 14 residues. The CDR3 region is CASSQPTGNEKLFF. The CDR3 coding sequence is TGCGCCAGCAGCCAGCCGACAGGGAATGAAAAACTGTTTTTT.

This clone was seen only a few times. The CDR3 DNA reads TGTGCCAGCAGATCGGGACAGGGGGCCTACGAGCAGTACTTC. It codes for CASRSGQGAYEQYF. The rearrangement joins TRBV2 to TRBJ2-7; 11 bases match TRBD1. The V and J ends lost 6 bases and 2 bases, in that order; junction bases with no gene match: 3. This CDR3 spans 14 amino acids. From germline, CDR1 is SNHLY and CDR2 FYNNEI.

The chain combines TRBV3-1 (or the pseudogene TRBV3-2) with TRBJ1-1, with 9 positions matching TRBD1. This CDR3 comprises 16 residues. Germline V lookup: CDR1 LGHDT, CDR2 YNNKEL (reference sequence). The V and J ends lost 3 bases and 6 bases, in that order; junction bases with no gene match: 11. Here the CDR3 reads CASSHGAYRGRSEAFF. Here the CDR3 DNA reads TGTGCCAGCAGCCACGGGGCCTACAGGGGGCGTTCTGAAGCTTTCTTT.

This rearrangement joins TRBV30 to TRBJ1-3; unclear D gene. This CDR3 has 13 amino acids. CDR1 GTSNPN and CDR2 SVGIG come from the germline V gene (reference sequence). V dropped 5 bases and J dropped 10 bases, with 18 bases sitting between them. The DNA of the CDR3 is TGTGCCTGGGCACTCATTGGTTTGAAGACCATATATTTT. Protein: CAWALIGLKTIYF.

The V call is TRBV7-8, the J call TRBJ1-1; the match to TRBD1 covers 7 bases. There are 16 residues in the CDR3. Losses at the gene ends were 5 bases for V and 6 bases for J; bases not matched to a gene: 15. Germline CDR1 reads SGHVS; CDR2 reads FQNEAQ. CDR3: CASSTEGGQWMSEAFF. The CDR3 bases are TGTGCCAGCAGCACCGAGGGGGGACAGTGGATGTCTGAAGCTTTCTTT.

This clone appeared a few times. This chain links TRBV11-3 with TRBJ1-3, with D unclear. Germline-derived CDR1 and CDR2 are SGHNT and YENEEA. This CDR3 is built from 15 residues. With 0 bases removed from V and 0 bases from J, the gap between germline ends came to 6 bases. The CDR3 bases are TGTGCCAGCAGCTTAGATAGCGGCTCTGGAAACACCATATATTTT. It translates to CASSLDSGSGNTIYF.

This clone was counted between two and nine times. V and J are TRBV12-3 or TRBV12-4 and TRBJ2-3; the D gene is possibly TRBD2 (5 bases). The CDR3 extends over 12 amino acids. V was clipped by 7 bases and J by 6 bases, with 11 bases between them. For the CDR3, the DNA is TGTGCCAGCACCCCGGGGTATGATACGCAGTATTTT. Protein product: CASTPGYDTQYF.

This clone was observed a handful of times. The chain links TRBV11-1 to TRBJ1-6; TRBD1 might be the D (5 bases). V lost 6 bases and J lost 7, with 10 bases in between. CDR3 length equals 13 residues. Germline CDR1 SGHAT, CDR2 FQDESV (reference sequence). This chain's CDR3 is CASSWGENSPLHF. The CDR3 bases are TGTGCCAGCAGTTGGGGGGAAAATTCACCCCTCCACTTT.

The CDR3 loop is CASTQGDHRPGELFF. The CDR3 region has the DNA TGTGCCAGTACCCAGGGTGACCATCGTCCCGGGGAGCTGTTTTTT. The rearrangement uses TRBV19 and TRBJ2-2; TRBD1 is a possible D gene (5 bases). The length of the CDR3 is 15 residues. Trimming cost V 7 bases and J 6 bases, with 18 bases left between them. Germline V gene sequence: CDR1 LNHDA, CDR2 SQIVND (reference sequence).